This entry describes one T cell receptor beta chain. Its cognate antigen is unknown. This sample was taken from a study of blood T cells in healthy people across ages. Broader study findings: The fall in TCR beta diversity per million T cells was roughly linear with age. Both higher diversity and more naive CD4+ cells marked long-lived donors when set against aged donors.

Germline V gene lookup returns CDR1 MNHNY and CDR2 SVGAGI (reference sequence). CDR3 size: 11 residues. The V end was cut by 8 bases, the J end by 9 bases, with 11 bases between. Together with a sample-barcoded 5' primer, a J-beta primer mix was included in a second PCR lasting about 6 to 11 cycles. Template switching added a 12-random-nucleotide identifier to every cDNA molecule. MiXCR, applied by TCRdb to the 5' RACE reads, yields one record per CDR3 protein. The profile shows about 1,500,000 distinct CDR3 sequences, roughly 27% of them singletons. The donors, aged 6 to 90, were healthy Caucasians from Russia.

The J gene is TRBJ2-1, the V gene TRBV6-6, with TRBD1 as a possible D gene (6 bases). Sequencing used blood. The receptor was isolated from a woman between 25 and 40 years old in good health. The CDR3 nucleotides read TGTGCCAGCCAGGGGTGGACTGAGCAGTTCTTC. It specifies CASQGWTEQFF.